Listed below are T cell receptor beta chains from one sample, sequenced in a study of blood T cell repertoires in COVID-19. The protocol was immunoSEQ multiplex PCR, while the TCRdb copy is restricted to in-frame clones and leaves out a portion. The table has about 220,000 clones, just under 85% seen once; the top ten hold about 1.3%. Sample: PBMCs or T cells enriched from blood (not recorded which). All receptors come from a woman between 40 and 50 years old with acute COVID-19. CDR3s include the opening cysteine and the closing phenylalanine or tryptophan. Fields, in order: clone size, D gene, CDR3 length, V gene, J gene, CDR3 DNA, CDR3 protein. D genes are given only for firm matches. Part of the rows lack a size; the others show once, few, many or a class for expanded clones.

size: -; D: -; length: 15; V: TRBV6-1; J: TRBJ2-7; DNA: TGTGCCAGCAGTGAAGTCGGAGGCAGGGGTGGCGAGCAGTACTTC; CDR3: CASSEVGGRGGEQYF
size: -; D: -; length: 14; V: TRBV5-4; J: TRBJ1-2; DNA: TGTGCCAGCAGCTTAAATGGACAGAACTATGGCTACACCTTC; CDR3: CASSLNGQNYGYTF
size: -; D: TRBD2; length: 15; V: TRBV14; J: TRBJ2-3; DNA: TGTGCCAGCAGCCGACAGCGGGAGGGGGGCGATACGCAGTATTTT; CDR3: CASSRQREGGDTQYF
size: -; D: -; length: 16; V: TRBV18; J: TRBJ2-3; DNA: TGTGCCAGCTCACCAAGTCGCGGATCTAGCACAGATACGCAGTATTTT; CDR3: CASSPSRGSSTDTQYF
size: -; D: TRBD1; length: 14; V: TRBV24-1; J: TRBJ2-1; DNA: TGTGCCACCAGTGATACCTGGACAGGGAATGAGCAGTTCTTC; CDR3: CATSDTWTGNEQFF
size: -; D: -; length: 15; V: TRBV2; J: TRBJ2-1; DNA: TGTGCCAGCAGTGAACGGCAACAGGGTGGTTGGCGGACGTTCTTC; CDR3: CASSERQQGGWRTFF
size: -; D: TRBD1; length: 15; V: TRBV13; J: TRBJ2-7; DNA: TGTGCCAGCAGCGGAGTGGCAGGGGGTTTTTACGAGCAGTACTTC; CDR3: CASSGVAGGFYEQYF
size: -; D: -; length: 13; V: TRBV19; J: TRBJ2-3; DNA: TGTGCCAGTAATGCAGGGCCGGTGAATACGCAGTATTTT; CDR3: CASNAGPVNTQYF
size: few; D: -; length: 16; V: TRBV12-5; J: TRBJ1-1; DNA: TGTGCTAGTGGTTTCCCACAGGGAGTACCGAACACTGAAGCTTTCTTT; CDR3: CASGFPQGVPNTEAFF
size: -; D: -; length: 14; V: TRBV5-1; J: TRBJ1-3; DNA: TGCGCCAGCAGCCTAGGATCGTATGGAAACACCATATATTTT; CDR3: CASSLGSYGNTIYF
size: few; D: TRBD1; length: 17; V: TRBV3-1/TRBV3-2; J: TRBJ1-2; DNA: TGTGCCAGCAGCCATCTTCGATGGGACAGGGGTTCCTATGGCTACACCTTC; CDR3: CASSHLRWDRGSYGYTF
size: -; D: TRBD2; length: 18; V: TRBV7-9; J: TRBJ2-1; DNA: TGTGCCAGCAGCCCCGGGACTAGCGGGAGGAGTTTCAGGGATGAGCAGTTCTTC; CDR3: CASSPGTSGRSFRDEQFF
size: -; D: -; length: 13; V: TRBV7-9; J: TRBJ1-1; DNA: TGTGCCAGCAGCCGGTCCCCCCTAGTGGCAGCTTTCTTT; CDR3: CASSRSPLVAAFF
size: -; D: TRBD1; length: 15; V: TRBV19; J: TRBJ1-5; DNA: TGTGCCAGTAACATTCGAGGGGGCAGCAATCAGCCCCAGCATTTT; CDR3: CASNIRGGSNQPQHF